This note documents a single TCR beta chain sequence. This receptor's antigen is unknown. Nothing much larger sits one base from this clone, and base qualities are not available. CDR1 and CDR2 are read off the germline V gene as MNHEY and SVGAGI. From its cysteine to its phenylalanine, the CDR3 spans 14 amino acids. The CDR3 DNA has 42 bases and is translated from base 1. V and J lose 8 bases and 5 bases, and a span of 18 bases separates them. This sample is part of a study of OX40 agonist ivuxolimab in advanced cancers. With regard to the full study: The costimulatory receptor OX40 (CD134) was targeted by ivuxolimab, a fully human IgG2 agonistic monoclonal antibody. Prior anti-PD-1, anti-PD-L1 or anti-CTLA-4 therapy was permitted, and checkpoint inhibitors had been received by around 39% of dose-escalation patients. Intravenous ivuxolimab was administered to patients every 2 weeks at six dose levels: 0.01, 0.1, 0.3, 1.5, 3 and 10 mg/kg. The point of sequencing TCRbeta in the periphery was to test whether ivuxolimab changed TCR sequence diversity and drove clonal T-cell expansion. In the dose-escalation cohort, around four fifths of patients were male, and the mean age was approximately 60 years with a range of about 20 to 90. The paper describes the monotherapy dose-escalation part (N of about 52 patients) of the phase I trial of ivuxolimab. Of the 50 or so patients in dose escalation, 19 had hepatocellular carcinoma, some 15 had melanoma, 9 had renal cell carcinoma and 9 had head and neck cancer. Partial responses occurred in three dose-escalation patients: two with cutaneous melanoma and one with hepatocellular carcinoma. Study-level results and caveats: After ivuxolimab, expanded clones were on average more numerous among CD8+ T cells than among CD4+ T cells. Clonal expansion of both CD4+ and CD8+ blood T cells was observed from baseline to week 6 at doses 0.1 to 3.0 mg/kg. In partial responders in the 0.1-3.0 mg/kg groups, normalized peripheral clonal expansion was found to be among the lowest, especially among CD8+ T cells. Low levels of normalized T-cell clonal expansion were also seen in some patients who did not respond. The antigen specificity of the clonally expanded peripheral T cells was not determined.

The trial excluded patients who had a history of autoimmune disease or who were on systemic immunosuppression. Peripheral blood for TCR sequencing was collected from all dose cohorts at baseline, on cycle 4 day 1, and on cycle 7 day 1. Samples were obtained from an open-label, multicenter, first-in-human phase I dose-escalation trial of ivuxolimab. The trial enrolled adults with locally advanced or metastatic head and neck squamous cell, hepatocellular, melanoma or renal cell carcinoma. Before TCR sequencing, CD4+ T cells and CD8+ T cells were sorted from peripheral blood as separate populations. Genomic DNA was extracted from sorted cells for sequencing of the TCRbeta CDR3 region. The immunoSEQ Assay was used for sequencing of TCRbeta CDR3 regions. TCRdb retrieved this table from immuneACCESS and kept in-frame rearrangements only. Not all clones are present; in checked studies, unresolved V genes account for under half, and no reason is known for the remainder. This sample gives about 60,000 clones in total; about 86% of them show up just once. The ten largest clonotypes hold 3.9% of the sample.

The receptor comes from an adult with an advanced solid tumor such as melanoma, head and neck, liver or kidney cancer. The chain uses TRBV6-5 and TRBJ2-5; the D gene is perhaps TRBD1, from 8 matching bases. The starting material was CD4+ or CD8+ T cells sorted from blood, obtained in a trial of the OX40 agonist ivuxolimab. For the CDR3, the sequence is CASRGDRRRETQYF. The DNA reads as follows: TGTGCCAGCCGGGGGGACAGGCGGAGGGAGACCCAGTACTTC.